What follows describes a single TCR beta chain. Its target is not known. This sample is part of a study of T cells expressing NK-cell markers. Study at large: Sorted CD3+CD56+NKG2C+, CD3+CD56+NKG2C- and CD3+CD56-NKG2C+ T cells provided the TCR beta repertoires.

The CDR3 extends over 19 amino acids. Making the TCR beta cDNA relied on 5'RACE template switching with UMIs. One entry per CDR3 protein, without DNA, is what TCRdb gives after re-calling the 5' RACE reads. The repertoire shows 500,000 to 700,000 distinct CDR3 sequences; the top ten hold about 3.6%. Study results and caveats: The dominant NKG2C+ clonotypes represented about 1.0-7.5% of CD8+ T cells in over 5 donors. One observes that, in a handful of donors, these clonotypes were also the leading ones within the CD3+CD56-NKG2C+ fraction.

The TCR comes from a young man in good health. The specimen was blood T cells: a sorted CD56 or NKG2C T cell subset, CD4+ or CD8+ T cells, or bulk PBMC T cells (not recorded which). The chain combines TRBV12-3 or TRBV12-4 with TRBJ2-2; TCRdb proposes TRBD1, but this gene call is untestable without DNA. The CDR3 reads CASSPYRRDRGRFAGELFF.